The 13 T cell receptor beta chains in this list originate from one sample, sequenced in a study of T cell repertoires in cytomegalovirus infection. TCRdb processed the reads anew with MiXCR; each CDR3 protein has one entry. The sample gives 830,000 or so distinct CDR3 sequences, approximately 32% of which show up once; 9.5% to 15% is in the top ten. These receptors' targets are unknown. The specimen comprised cultured CD8+ T cells from PBMCs, sampled from culture after CMV antigen stimulation. The receptors originated from a human donor in good health (CMV status not recorded). Some clones in this sample may be carry-over from other donors' samples.

Concerning this clonotype: Being one base from a much bigger clone, this may be a read error. CDR3 nucleotides: TGTGTCAGCAGCTTAGAGGGAGGAGAGACCCAGTACTTC. As protein: CVSSLEGGETQYF. The V call is TRBV7-9, the J call TRBJ2-5; TRBD2 is a possible D gene (6 bases). Germline V gene data show CDR1 as SEHNR and CDR2 as FQNEAQ (reference sequence). The CDR3 contains 13 residues.

In nucleotides, the CDR3 is TGTGCCAGCAGCTCCTATGTAGGGGGCGGGGGGTCCTTCTACAATGAGCAGTTCTTC. This gives the protein CASSSYVGGGGSFYNEQFF. V and J are TRBV3-1 and TRBJ2-1, with a tentative D call TRBD2 (8 bases). Between the trimmed V and J ends, which lost 5 bases and 3 bases, there was a span of 26 bases. CDR3 size: 19 residues. Germline V gene lookup returns CDR1 LGHDT and CDR2 YNNKEL (reference sequence).

Turning to this clonotype: The junction does not match germline at one end; this may be a read error. The chain couples TRBV4-1 to TRBJ1-5, with D possibly TRBD1 on 5 matching bases. The CDR3 length is 17 residues. The germline V gene has CDR1 MGHRA and CDR2 YSYEKL. CDR3 residues: CASSQERGANSNQPQHF. CDR3 nucleotides: TGTGCCAGCAGCCAAGAGAGGGGCGCGAATAGTAATCAGCCCCAGCATTTT.

In its sample, this clonotype was seen a few times. CDR3 in amino acids: CASSLVRSTSTDTQYF. The CDR3 DNA sequence: TGTGCCAGCAGCTTAGTACGGTCTACTAGCACAGATACGCAGTATTTT. This chain uses TRBV7-2 with TRBJ2-3, with no clear D. Trimming shortened V by 1 base and J by 0 bases, and 11 bases separated the two germline ends. This CDR3 region has 16 residues. CDR1 is SGHTA, CDR2 FQGNSA, per germline.

This clonotype was counted only a few times. The V and J genes are TRBV5-5 and TRBJ1-2, with 7 bases that match TRBD1. The CDR3 consists of 13 residues. With 6 bases clipped from V and 8 bases from J, the junction kept 10 bases outside the gene matches. Germline V lookup: CDR1 SGHKS, CDR2 YYEKEE (reference sequence). The DNA for the CDR3 is TGTGCCAGCACCCCGACAGGGCTGGAAGGCTACACCTTC. Translation: CASTPTGLEGYTF.

This clonotype appeared a few times. The chain has TRBV7-8 and TRBJ1-1, with D maybe TRBD1 (6 bases). The CDR3 covers 20 residues. The germline gives CDR1 SGHVS, CDR2 FQNEAQ. With 0 bases removed from V and 1 base from J, the gap between germline ends came to 24 bases. The CDR3 DNA sequence: TGTGCCAGCAGCTTAGCTGGTGACAGGTTCGTCACGGGGAAGAACACTGAAGCTTTCTTT. Protein: CASSLAGDRFVTGKNTEAFF.

In its sample, this clonotype was seen a few times. V and J are TRBV2 and TRBJ1-4, with D possibly matching TRBD1 (6 bases). Looked up from germline, CDR1 is SNHLY and CDR2 is FYNNEI. Trimming removed 11 bases from V and 0 bases from J, with 19 bases in between. The CDR3 runs 16 residues. The CDR3 here is CASLAVDSSTNEKLFF. The CDR3 DNA reads TGTGCCTCCTTAGCCGTGGACAGCTCAACTAATGAAAAACTGTTTTTT.

The sample holds many counts of this clonotype. The chain combines TRBV6-1 with TRBJ2-1; maybe TRBD2 (5 bases). The CDR3 is 15 residues long. V was trimmed by 4 bases and J by 1 base, leaving 11 bases between them. CDR1 and CDR2 (germline): MNHNS, SASEGT. The CDR3 is CASSGGLASYNEQFF. CDR3 coding DNA: TGTGCCAGCAGTGGAGGGCTAGCTTCCTACAATGAGCAGTTCTTC.

V and J are TRBV19 and TRBJ2-1; D could derive from TRBD1 or TRBD2 (5 bases each). The V gene lost 3 bases and the J gene lost 0 bases, with 9 bases spanning the gap. The CDR3 contains 15 residues. Germline V gene data show CDR1 as LNHDA and CDR2 as SQIVND (reference sequence). CDR3 nucleotides: TGTGCCAGTAGTATTGAGGGGTTCTCCTACAATGAGCAGTTCTTC. This translates into CASSIEGFSYNEQFF.

This clonotype has more than one count but fewer than ten. The chain couples TRBV27 to TRBJ2-1; D could derive from TRBD1 or TRBD2 (5 bases each). From germline, CDR1 is MNHEY and CDR2 SMNVEV (reference sequence). Trimming removed 6 bases at V and 6 bases at J, with 18 bases between. The CDR3 totals 15 residues. CDR3 nucleotides: TGTGCCAGCAGCCTTAGAGGGGATGGGGGCAATGAGCAGTTCTTC. Residues: CASSLRGDGGNEQFF.

CDR3 amino acids: CASSLSWGESGELFF. The CDR3 DNA follows: TGTGCCAGCAGCTTGAGTTGGGGAGAATCCGGGGAGCTGTTTTTT. The chain combines TRBV5-5 with TRBJ2-2, with D possibly TRBD2 on 5 matching bases. The CDR3 spans 15 residues. V lost 1 base to trimming and J lost 6 bases, with 13 bases between them. From germline, CDR1 is SGHKS and CDR2 YYEKEE (reference sequence).

This clonotype was detected only a few times. The chain carries TRBV9 and TRBJ2-1; D unresolved. Germline values: CDR1 SGDLS, CDR2 YYNGEE. V dropped 3 bases and J dropped 9 bases, with 25 bases sitting between them. The CDR3 sequence is 17 residues long. The CDR3 here is CASSASAGVTVWGEQFF. The CDR3 DNA reads as TGTGCCAGCAGCGCCTCTGCTGGGGTAACAGTCTGGGGTGAGCAGTTCTTC.

This chain links TRBV6-8 with TRBJ2-3; either TRBD1 or TRBD2 may fit D (6 bases each). There are 17 residues in the CDR3. V lost 2 bases to trimming and J lost 1 base, with 16 bases between them. CDR1 MNHGY and CDR2 SAAAGT come from the germline V gene. The CDR3 region is CASSYRGPGPGTDTQYF. Written as DNA, the CDR3 is TGTGCCAGCAGTTACCGGGGGCCGGGGCCGGGCACAGATACGCAGTATTTT.